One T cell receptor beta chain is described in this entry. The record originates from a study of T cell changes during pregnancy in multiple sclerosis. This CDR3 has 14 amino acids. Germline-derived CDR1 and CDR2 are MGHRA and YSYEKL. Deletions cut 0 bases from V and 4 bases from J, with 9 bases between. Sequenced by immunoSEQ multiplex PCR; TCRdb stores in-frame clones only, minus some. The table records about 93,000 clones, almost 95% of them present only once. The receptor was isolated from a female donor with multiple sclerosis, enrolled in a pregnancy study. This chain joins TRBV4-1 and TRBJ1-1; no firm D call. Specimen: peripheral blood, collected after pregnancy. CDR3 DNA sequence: TGCGCCAGCAGCCAAGATCCGGCAGGCACTGAAGCTTTCTTT. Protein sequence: CASSQDPAGTEAFF.